This is a list of T cell receptor beta chains from one sample in a study of T cell repertoires in cytomegalovirus infection. Via MiXCR, TCRdb re-called the reads, giving one row per CDR3 protein. The profile shows around 740,000 distinct CDR3 sequences, roughly 35% of them singletons. The sequenced sample consisted of PBMCs. The origin of the receptors is a human donor in good health (CMV status not recorded). Some clones in this sample may be carry-over from other donors' samples. The CDR3 runs from the conserved cysteine through the conserved F or W. Fields, in order: V gene, J gene, CDR3 protein.

>TRBV20-1|TRBJ1-5
CSSTGTSNQPQHF
>TRBV7-6|TRBJ1-6
CASTERAVGFSPLHF
>TRBV29-1|TRBJ1-2
CSVDRDSLYGYTF
>TRBV20-1|TRBJ1-1
CSADDRDAEAFF
>TRBV2|TRBJ2-1
CASIAGTKRSYEQFF
>TRBV12-3/TRBV12-4|TRBJ2-7
CASSFTGMAYEQYF
>TRBV15|TRBJ2-1
CATSNGGRKNEQFF
>TRBV6-5|TRBJ1-2
CASSYSFSGNYGYTF
>TRBV5-1|TRBJ1-2
CASSLEGRGDYGYTF
>TRBV28|TRBJ1-5
CASIGGNQPQHF
>TRBV11-3|TRBJ2-3
CASSFGQGSADTQYF
>TRBV10-3|TRBJ2-2
CAIPGQGLNTGELFF
>TRBV6-1|TRBJ2-4
CASSGSSGQTNKNIQYF
>TRBV6-2/TRBV6-3|TRBJ2-3
CASSFWGTSTDTQYF
>TRBV7-6|TRBJ2-3
CASSPGTGTDTQYF
>TRBV29-1|TRBJ2-7
CSALIDYEQYF
>TRBV6-5|TRBJ1-1
CASSEWGAPTEAFF
>TRBV19|TRBJ2-1
CASSISPYQYNEQFF
>TRBV7-2|TRBJ2-7
CASSAWDETYEQYF
>TRBV12-3/TRBV12-4|TRBJ2-7
CASSPSLFAGQGDEQYF
>TRBV14|TRBJ2-1
CASSRQAASYNEQFF
>TRBV7-8|TRBJ2-1
CASSLVALAQYNEQFF
>TRBV19|TRBJ2-5
CASSSLGGLQETQYF
>TRBV12-3/TRBV12-4|TRBJ2-7
CASSPLIAGEYEQYF
>TRBV18|TRBJ1-1
CASSQGQGGYTEAFF
>TRBV19|TRBJ1-5
CASMDRRSNQPQHF
>TRBV29-1|TRBJ1-4
CSVGGGAGEKLFF
>TRBV24-1|TRBJ2-3
CATSEGDTQYF
>TRBV7-9|TRBJ1-2
CASSFGRDYGYTF
>TRBV19|TRBJ2-7
CASSGHPKPYEQYF
>TRBV7-3|TRBJ2-1
CASSLGGYYNEQFF
>TRBV6-8|TRBJ1-3
CASSLTKDRGYTIYF
>TRBV20-1|TRBJ2-7
CSARDLRGHPSYEQYF
>TRBV12-3/TRBV12-4|TRBJ2-7
CASSLTGGLSDEQYF
>TRBV28|TRBJ1-5
CASSLRGSGSNQPQHF
>TRBV4-1|TRBJ2-6
CASSQPGLAALSGANVLTF
>TRBV7-8|TRBJ2-7
CASSLVTSGGAQYF
>TRBV28|TRBJ2-5
CASSQPGGGLETQYF
>TRBV25-1|TRBJ2-3
CASSSPRQGAPDTDTQYF
>TRBV20-1|TRBJ2-2
CSATPGRGTGELFF
>TRBV5-1|TRBJ2-1
CASSWTSGRLSYNEQFF
>TRBV12-3/TRBV12-4|TRBJ2-7
CASSLKPGLEQYF
>TRBV7-6|TRBJ2-1
CASSFGTGNEQFF
>TRBV6-8|TRBJ2-2
CASSYGLVYTGELFF
>TRBV7-2|TRBJ1-2
CASSLAGVNYGYTF
>TRBV19|TRBJ1-6
CASSTASGQGNSPLHF
>TRBV29-1|TRBJ2-1
CSVAISWDESNEQFF
>TRBV10-3|TRBJ1-2
CAISETGHGYTF